The T cell receptor beta chain under discussion was sequenced for a study of T-cell reconstitution after alpha-beta-depleted transplantation in children. Study results and limitations: The origin of high day-60 TCRbeta diversity in some patients lay in surviving recipient T cells and thymic progenitors. Approximately two months post-transplant, alpha-beta T cells reportedly originated from several hundred expanded graft clones. Newly generated T cells supplied most T-cell counts and diversity one year post-transplant.

The TCRbeta library was prepared with unique molecular identifiers. TCRdb redid the calling of the PCR reads with MiXCR, one entry per CDR3 protein. Here the sample spans a few hundred thousand distinct CDR3 sequences, approximately 23% being singletons. This clonotype has more than one count but fewer than ten. Antigen: not known. The starting material was PBMCs, mostly from graft donor cells, obtained 180 days after TCRalphabeta/CD19-depleted stem cell transplant. The receptor comes from a male patient between 10 and 17 years old who had a stem cell transplant for acute lymphoblastic leukemia, so the T cells may come from the graft donor.

CDR3 residues: CASSPYPGQGDEKLFF. In DNA, the CDR3 is TGCGCCAGCAGCCCGTACCCGGGACAGGGAGATGAAAAACTGTTTTTT. The rearrangement uses TRBV5-1 and TRBJ1-4; 9 bases line up with TRBD1. Germline loops: CDR1 SGHRS, CDR2 YFSETQ. The V gene end was trimmed by 4 bases and the J gene end by 6 bases; junction bases not matched to a gene: 10. This CDR3 has 16 amino acids. The complete variable domain, with remaining parts taken from reference TRBV5-1 and TRBJ1-4, reads KAGVTQTPRYLIKTRGQQVTLSCSPISGHRSVSWYQQTPGQGLQFLFEYFSETQRNKGNFPGRFSGRQFSNSRSEMNVSTLELGDSALYLCASSPYPGQGDEKLFFGSGTQLSVL.